This TCR beta chain was obtained from a study of graft-versus-host responses after intestinal transplantation. As for the study in general: Once they had received anti-thymocyte globulin induction, all recipients took tacrolimus and steroids for approximately 3 years.

The germline V gene has CDR1 PRHDT and CDR2 FYEKMQ (reference sequence). This CDR3 contains 14 residues. Trimming stripped 5 bases from V and 5 bases from J, with 15 bases between. A remark on this clone: Its specificity is not known.

Sequencing was performed with immunoSEQ multiplex PCR; in TCRdb, only in-frame clones are kept and a portion is missing. The repertoire holds 75,000 to 100,000 clones, with roughly 83% as singletons. Regarding the study as a whole: Some patients had graft-donor T cell macrochimerism. In their allografts, the ratios of graft-versus-host to host-versus-graft T cell clones were high. Recipient marrow showed GvH clones, some seen first in ileum or blood.

This specimen consisted of PBMCs, obtained 255 days after intestinal transplant. The sequence was collected from a human patient who received an intestinal transplant, so some T cells may come from the graft donor. The J gene is TRBJ1-2, the V gene TRBV13; D is undetermined. This CDR3 is CASSPALGGYGYTF. CDR3 DNA sequence: TGTGCCAGCAGCCCGGCCTTGGGCGGATATGGCTACACCTTC.